This T cell receptor beta chain was recorded in a study of blood T cells in healthy people across ages. Across the study: Through template switching, about one barcoded beta molecule was captured per two T cells, as measured in model experiments.

This clonotype was observed a few times. The CDR3 consists of 16 residues. Germline V gene data show CDR1 as SGHRS and CDR2 as YFSETQ. Between the trimmed V and J ends, which lost 3 bases and 0 bases, there was a span of 13 bases. The study drew donors from healthy Caucasian individuals in Russia aged about 6 to 90. At least 5.5 micrograms of total RNA were extracted per sample. Sample-barcoded 5' priming and a J-beta primer mix drove a second PCR of 7 to 11 cycles. CDR3-containing paired-end reads numbered at least 2.5 million in each sample. TCRdb analysed the 5' RACE reads with MiXCR anew, one entry per CDR3 protein. The table lists hundreds of thousands of distinct CDR3 sequences, around half of them singletons.

The rearrangement uses TRBV5-1 and TRBJ2-1; D uncertain. This receptor was taken from a woman aged 55-69 years in good health. The sequenced sample consisted of blood. As DNA, the CDR3 is TGCGCCAGCAGCTACCTAGACGGAAGCTCCTACAATGAGCAGTTCTTC. It codes for CASSYLDGSSYNEQFF.